This T cell receptor beta chain is drawn from a study of T cells expressing NK-cell markers. Study as a whole: One of the eight sequenced donors was seronegative, whereas the other seven were HCMV-seropositive.

From the 5' RACE reads, TCRdb lists one entry per CDR3 protein and no DNA. This sample lists about 460,000 distinct CDR3 sequences; its ten largest clones have 1.4%. Germline loops: CDR1 DFQATT, CDR2 SNEGSKA (reference sequence). The CDR3 has 13 amino acids. The chain has TRBV20-1 and TRBJ2-7; TCRdb returns TRBD2, unconfirmable since there is no DNA. Sequencing was done on a sample of blood T cells: a sorted CD56 or NKG2C T cell subset, CD4+ or CD8+ T cells, or bulk PBMC T cells (not recorded which). This clonotype was sampled from a woman aged 45-59 years in good health. CDR3 sequence: CSALAGGFREQYF.